This T cell receptor (beta chain) appears in the sequencing data of a study of technical replicates of blood from a few donors. Sequencing used immunoSEQ multiplex PCR; TCRdb keeps in-frame clones, though not all of them. The sample holds 65,000 to 85,000 clones; about 96% are singletons and the top ten take more than 0.15%. The sequencing sample was made of T cells isolated from PBMCs. The receptor was derived from a human donor in good health.

CDR3 protein: CASRAGGSYNEQFF. CDR3 sequence (DNA): TGTGCCAGCAGGGCGGGGGGGTCCTACAATGAGCAGTTCTTC. The rearrangement uses TRBV2 and TRBJ2-1, with 9 bases that match TRBD2. The CDR3 consists of 14 residues. Germline trimming cut 6 bases from V and 1 base from J; bases unmatched to any gene: 1. Looked up from germline, CDR1 is SNHLY and CDR2 is FYNNEI. The full variable domain, rest sourced from reference TRBV2 and TRBJ2-1, is EPEVTQTPSHQVTQMGQEVILRCVPISNHLYFYWYRQILGQKVEFLVSFYNNEISEKSEIFDDQFSVERPDGSNFTLKIRSTKLEDSAMYFCASRAGGSYNEQFFGPGTRLTVL.